The clone carrying this T cell receptor beta chain has only a few counts. Source study methods: It was from reference gene primer amplification that nucleated cell counts were estimated. Assay: immunoSEQ multiplex PCR; the TCRdb copy retains only in-frame clones and omits some. V, J and clone size were drawn from that table, and D and trimming were deduced from the DNA. The sample yields under 300,000 clones, about 83% seen once. Per germline, CDR1 MNHEY and CDR2 SVGAGI. Trimming shortened V by 2 bases and J by 4 bases, and 15 bases separated the two germline ends. This CDR3 has 15 amino acids. This sample was taken from a study of blood T cell repertoires in COVID-19. Study-level information: T cells, B-cell-depleted T cells, or PBMCs provided the cDNA or gDNA that served as material.

This chain connects TRBV6-5 to TRBJ2-7, with TRBD2 as a possible D gene (6 bases). Material for sequencing was peripheral blood. The receptor was derived from a human donor in a cohort sampled during active COVID-19. The CDR3, as DNA: TGTGCCAGCAGTTACGCGGCTAGCGAGGGTTACGAGCAGTACTTC. Its translation: CASSYAASEGYEQYF.